These 27 T cell receptor beta chains share one sample of origin, sequenced in a study of regulatory T cells in long-lasting Graves disease. Time point in this sample: newly diagnosed GD, antithyroid drugs for less than 3 months. The TCR library was made from RNA that had been extracted from PBMCs in TRIzol. Libraries of TCR beta came from iRepertoire HTBI primers plus Arm-PCR of CDR3 regions. MiXCR, applied by TCRdb to the multiplex PCR reads, yields one record per CDR3 protein. The sample consists of roughly 420,000 distinct CDR3 sequences, about 15% of them appearing once. The data also belong to a second study, concerning T cells in Graves' hyperthyroidism and ophthalmopathy.

Source: peripheral blood mononuclear cells (PBMCs), taken at new diagnosis, from a patient treated with antithyroid drugs. The receptors here all came from a woman aged 50 to 60 with Graves disease.

This clonotype has a handful of counts. The V gene is TRBV25-1, the J gene TRBJ2-7; possible D gene TRBD2, 7 bases. The germline V gene has CDR1 MGHDK and CDR2 SYGVNS. The germline V and J ends were trimmed by 3 bases and 3 bases, with 15 bases remaining between them. This CDR3 spans 15 amino acids. The CDR3 sequence: CASSDPAGAGYEQYF. The DNA of the CDR3 is TGTGCCAGCAGTGACCCCGCGGGGGCCGGCTACGAGCAGTACTTC.

This clonotype was seen a handful of times. The chain is built from TRBV30 and TRBJ2-6, with a weak D call TRBD2 (6 bases). The germline gives CDR1 GTSNPN, CDR2 SVGIG (reference sequence). Trimming took 0 bases from V and 0 from J, leaving 12 bases between them. The CDR3 length is 17 residues. The CDR3 protein is CAWSVMRTTSGANVLTF. The CDR3 DNA reads TGTGCCTGGAGTGTAATGAGGACTACCTCTGGGGCCAACGTCCTGACTTTC.

This clonotype was picked up many times. The chain employs TRBV4-1 and TRBJ2-5; possibly TRBD2 for D (5 bases). The CDR3 loop spans 16 amino acids. Germline V CDR1 and CDR2: MGHRA, YSYEKL. Trimming shortened V by 0 bases and J by 1 base, and 12 bases separated the two germline ends. In DNA, the CDR3 is TGCGCCAGCAGCCAAGAGGTTCAGCGGAGCCAAGAGACCCAGTACTTC. Translation gives CASSQEVQRSQETQYF.

J is TRBJ1-5 and V is TRBV28, with D tentatively TRBD1 (5 bases). The CDR3 contains 17 residues. Trimming stripped 6 bases from V and 4 bases from J, with 22 bases between. Germline assignment: CDR1 MDHEN and CDR2 SYDVKM. The CDR3 bases are TGTGCCAGCAGCTCGGGTGGGGGTTCCGGGGGGAATCAGCCCCAGCATTTT. Translated, it gives CASSSGGGSGGNQPQHF.

This clonotype was counted ten times or more. This chain connects TRBV28 to TRBJ1-2; 11 bases line up with TRBD1. This CDR3 comprises 15 residues. The germline CDR1 and CDR2 sequences are MDHEN and SYDVKM. Trimming cost V 4 bases and J 3 bases; bases outside gene matches: 4. In DNA, the CDR3 is TGTGCCAGCAGTTCCGGACAGGGGGCTGACTATGGCTACACCTTC. Encoded protein: CASSSGQGADYGYTF.

The chain links TRBV19 to TRBJ1-3; D might be TRBD1 (6 bases). V was clipped by 3 bases and J by 2 bases, with 11 bases between them. The length of the CDR3 is 15 residues. Per the germline V gene, CDR1 is LNHDA and CDR2 is SQIVND (reference sequence). The CDR3 nucleotides are TGTGCCAGTAGTATTCCGGGGGCAGCTGGAAACACCATATATTTT. Encoded protein: CASSIPGAAGNTIYF.

This clonotype occurred a few times. The rearrangement uses TRBV5-1 and TRBJ1-5, with TRBD1 matching 7 bases. Per the germline V gene, CDR1 is SGHRS and CDR2 is YFSETQ. Unmatched junction bases numbered 4, after V lost 4 bases and J lost 0 bases. The CDR3 spans 15 residues. This CDR3 reads CASSIGTVSNQPQHF. CDR3 DNA: TGCGCCAGCAGCATAGGGACAGTTAGCAATCAGCCCCAGCATTTT. Complete variable domain (other parts from reference TRBV5-1 and TRBJ1-5): KAGVTQTPRYLIKTRGQQVTLSCSPISGHRSVSWYQQTPGQGLQFLFEYFSETQRNKGNFPGRFSGRQFSNSRSEMNVSTLELGDSALYLCASSIGTVSNQPQHFGDGTRLSIL.

The V and J genes are TRBV3-1 and TRBJ2-7, with 11 bases that match TRBD2. Losses at the gene ends were 1 base for V and 2 bases for J; bases not matched to a gene: 4. CDR1 and CDR2 (germline): LGHDT, YNNKEL (reference sequence). The CDR3 covers 16 residues. CDR3 sequence: CASSQGLAGTTYEQYF. The CDR3 coding sequence is TGTGCCAGCAGCCAAGGACTAGCGGGAACAACCTACGAGCAGTACTTC.

This clonotype was found a few times. The chain employs TRBV29-1 and TRBJ2-1; TRBD2 matches 7 bases. CDR1 is SQVTM, CDR2 ANQGSEA, per germline. The CDR3 consists of 14 residues. J gave up 7 bases and V 5 bases, and 11 bases lay outside the gene matches. The CDR3 nucleotides are TGCAGCGTTAAAAGTCGGGAGGCAATGAATGAGCAGTTCTTC. Amino acid sequence: CSVKSREAMNEQFF.

This chain joins TRBV18 and TRBJ1-3; no clear D gene. Germline loops: CDR1 KGHSH, CDR2 LQKENI. This CDR3 contains 13 residues. V gave up 6 bases and J gave up 4 bases, with 10 bases separating them. Here the CDR3 DNA reads TGTGCCAGCTCTACGGACGCCGGAAACACCATATATTTT. This gives the protein CASSTDAGNTIYF.

J is TRBJ2-5 and V is TRBV29-1, with 10 bases that match TRBD2. Germline values: CDR1 SQVTM, CDR2 ANQGSEA. After removal of 7 bases from V and 1 base from J, the junction contained 6 bases not matched to a gene. The CDR3 spans 14 residues. CDR3 in amino acids: CSASGSGAQETQYF. The CDR3 DNA reads TGCAGCGCTAGCGGGAGTGGGGCCCAAGAGACCCAGTACTTC.

Many counts were recorded for this clonotype. The V call is TRBV7-9, the J call TRBJ2-5; D might be TRBD2 (5 bases). Trimming cost V 4 bases and J 2 bases, with 11 bases left between them. In germline, CDR1 is SEHNR, CDR2 FQNEAQ (reference sequence). CDR3 size: 14 residues. The CDR3 reads CASSSFGVQETQYF. As DNA, the CDR3 is TGTGCCAGCAGCTCATTCGGGGTGCAAGAGACCCAGTACTTC.

This clonotype was seen more than once but under ten times. The chain carries TRBV7-8 and TRBJ2-7; D ambiguous. Trimming took off 5 bases at V and 2 bases at J, with 13 bases between the two ends. The germline V gene encodes CDR1 SGHVS and CDR2 FQNEAQ. The CDR3 covers 14 residues. In DNA form, the CDR3 reads TGTGCCAGCAGCCTCAGCGCAGCCGCCTACGAGCAGTACTTC. Encoded protein: CASSLSAAAYEQYF.

In this sample, this clonotype turned up many times. The chain recombines TRBV11-2 with TRBJ1-6, with a weak D call TRBD1 (6 bases). This CDR3 comprises 14 residues. CDR1 SGHAT and CDR2 FQNNGV come from the germline V gene. V was clipped by 1 base and J by 10 bases, with 11 bases between them. The CDR3 bases are TGTGCCAGCAGCTTAGCACAGGGAGAATCACCCCTCCACTTT. It is translated as CASSLAQGESPLHF.

This clonotype was counted ten times or more. The V call is TRBV5-1, the J call TRBJ2-1, with 14 bases that match TRBD2. J lost 11 bases, V lost 4 bases, and 8 bases had no gene match. Germline CDR1 reads SGHRS; CDR2 reads YFSETQ. The CDR3 is made up of 15 amino acids. As DNA, the CDR3 is TGCGCCAGCAGCCCGGGACTAGCGGGAGAGGAGAAGCAGTTCTTC. Amino acid sequence: CASSPGLAGEEKQFF.

This clonotype appeared many times. The rearrangement joins TRBV28 to TRBJ2-3, with D possibly being TRBD2 (5 bases). Germline V gene data show CDR1 as MDHEN and CDR2 as SYDVKM. This CDR3 is 15 amino acids long. V lost 4 bases to trimming and J lost 1 base, with 12 bases between them. The CDR3 region is CASSSGLERTDTQYF. The CDR3 coding sequence is TGTGCCAGCAGTTCGGGATTGGAACGCACAGATACGCAGTATTTT.

Concerning this clonotype: The germline gene is not matched at one end of the junction; a read error may be the cause. The chain joins TRBV7-9 to TRBJ2-1; the D gene is possibly TRBD2 (6 bases). Germline-derived CDR1 and CDR2 are SEHNR and FQNEAQ (reference sequence). CDR3 length equals 15 residues. CDR3: CASSPARGEYSEQFF. As DNA, the CDR3 is TGTGCCAGCAGCCCCGCGCGGGGCGAGTACAGTGAGCAGTTCTTC.

This clonotype appeared many times. The chain's CDR3 is CASSEAGVTGELFF. DNA for the CDR3: TGTGCCAGCAGTGAAGCGGGCGTGACCGGGGAGCTGTTTTTT. V usage is TRBV6-1 and J usage is TRBJ2-2; D is unclear. The CDR3 runs 14 residues. Trimming removed 0 bases at V and 5 bases at J, with 7 bases between. Germline V lookup: CDR1 MNHNS, CDR2 SASEGT.

In its sample, this clonotype was seen many times. The chain joins TRBV5-1 to TRBJ2-5, with TRBD2 matching 8 bases. CDR1 and CDR2 (germline): SGHRS, YFSETQ. The CDR3 totals 18 residues. The V and J ends lost 0 bases and 1 base, in that order; junction bases with no gene match: 11. CDR3 nucleotides: TGCGCCAGCAGCTTGGGTGTCGGGACTAGAATCGGCCAAGAGACCCAGTACTTC. Encoded protein: CASSLGVGTRIGQETQYF. Complete variable domain (other parts from reference TRBV5-1 and TRBJ2-5): KAGVTQTPRYLIKTRGQQVTLSCSPISGHRSVSWYQQTPGQGLQFLFEYFSETQRNKGNFPGRFSGRQFSNSRSEMNVSTLELGDSALYLCASSLGVGTRIGQETQYFGPGTRLLVL.

Only a few counts were recorded for this clonotype. The rearrangement joins TRBV9 to TRBJ1-1, with TRBD1 as a possible D gene (6 bases). Trimming left V 1 base short and J 1 base short, with 8 bases between. This CDR3 spans 14 amino acids. Looked up from germline, CDR1 is SGDLS and CDR2 is YYNGEE. CDR3 coding DNA: TGTGCCAGCAGCGTACAGGGGTCGAACACTGAAGCTTTCTTT. Its protein product is CASSVQGSNTEAFF. Complete variable domain (other parts from reference TRBV9 and TRBJ1-1): DSGVTQTPKHLITATGQRVTLRCSPRSGDLSVYWYQQSLDQGLQFLIQYYNGEERAKGNILERFSAQQFPDLHSELNLSSLELGDSALYFCASSVQGSNTEAFFGQGTRLTVV.

The chain employs TRBV10-3 and TRBJ2-6; 9 nucleotides line up with TRBD2. Germline loops: CDR1 ENHRY, CDR2 SYGVKD. The CDR3 is 18 residues long. Germline trimming cut 3 bases from V and 0 bases from J; bases unmatched to any gene: 6. The CDR3 bases are TGTGCCATCAGTGATGGGCTAGCGGGGAGCTCTGGGGCCAACGTCCTGACTTTC. Amino acid sequence: CAISDGLAGSSGANVLTF.

The CDR3 loop is CASSPRGGGPDTGELFF. The CDR3 DNA reads TGTGCCAGCAGCCCTCGGGGTGGGGGGCCAGACACCGGGGAGCTGTTTTTT. The chain combines TRBV3-1 with TRBJ2-2, with D possibly called TRBD1 or TRBD2 (6 bases each). CDR3 length: 17 residues. V lost 4 bases to trimming and J lost 3 bases, with 18 bases between them. The germline V gene encodes CDR1 LGHDT and CDR2 YNNKEL (reference sequence).

This clonotype has a count of ten or more. An end of the junction does not agree with germline; a read error may underlie this. This chain links TRBV5-5 with TRBJ2-3, with TRBD2 matching 16 bases. Germline V gene sequence: CDR1 SGHKS, CDR2 YYEKEE (reference sequence). The CDR3 is 15 residues long. The CDR3 here is CASSPGLAGGDTQYF. The CDR3 nucleotides are TGCGCCAGCAGCCCGGGACTAGCGGGAGGGGATACGCAGTATTTT.

This clonotype was detected ten times or more. The chain couples TRBV3-1 to TRBJ2-1; perhaps D is TRBD1 or TRBD2 (5 bases each). The CDR3 spans 17 residues. Germline lookup yields CDR1 LGHDT and CDR2 YNNKEL (reference sequence). With 1 base removed from V and 8 bases from J, the gap between germline ends came to 21 bases. CDR3 residues: CASSQGDGSPLGDEQFF. In nucleotides, the CDR3 is TGTGCCAGCAGCCAAGGGGATGGCTCCCCTCTGGGGGATGAGCAGTTCTTC.

This clonotype was seen only a few times. This chain uses TRBV5-1 with TRBJ2-3; 8 nucleotides line up with TRBD2. The V gene end was trimmed by 2 bases and the J gene end by 2 bases; junction bases not matched to a gene: 4. The CDR3 totals 15 residues. Germline CDR1 reads SGHRS; CDR2 reads YFSETQ. Here the CDR3 DNA reads TGCGCCAGCAGCTTTAGCGGGACGAACACAGATACGCAGTATTTT. Translated: CASSFSGTNTDTQYF.

There are a few counts of this clonotype. The chain recombines TRBV11-2 with TRBJ2-3; D unresolved. The CDR3 is 14 amino acids. The V gene lost 5 bases and the J gene lost 10 bases, with 19 bases spanning the gap. Germline loops: CDR1 SGHAT, CDR2 FQNNGV. The CDR3 coding sequence is TGTGCCAGCAGCACCCGGAGCGATGGGGATGCGCAGTATTTT. Translation: CASSTRSDGDAQYF.

This clonotype was detected ten times or more. CDR3 region: CSASQREGLGEQFF. CDR3 bases: TGCAGTGCTAGTCAGCGGGAGGGCCTTGGTGAGCAGTTCTTC. The chain carries TRBV20-1 and TRBJ2-1; the match to TRBD2 covers 10 bases. CDR1 and CDR2 from the germline V gene are DFQATT and SNEGSKA (reference sequence). J lost 9 bases, V lost 3 bases, and 8 bases had no gene match. This CDR3 comprises 14 residues.